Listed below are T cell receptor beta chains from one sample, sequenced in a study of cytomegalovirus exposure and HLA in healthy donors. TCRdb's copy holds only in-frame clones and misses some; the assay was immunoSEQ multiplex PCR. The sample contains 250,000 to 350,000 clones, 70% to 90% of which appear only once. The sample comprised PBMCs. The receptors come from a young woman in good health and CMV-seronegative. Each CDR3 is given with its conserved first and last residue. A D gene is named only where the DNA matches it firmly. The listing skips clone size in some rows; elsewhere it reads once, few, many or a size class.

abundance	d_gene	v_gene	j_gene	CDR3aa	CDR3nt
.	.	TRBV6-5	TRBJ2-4	CASSYDQGIGNIQYF	TGTGCCAGCAGTTACGACCAGGGGATCGGGAACATTCAGTACTTC
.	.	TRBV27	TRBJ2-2	CASSARTFNTGELFF	TGTGCCAGCAGTGCTCGGACTTTTAACACCGGGGAGCTGTTTTTT
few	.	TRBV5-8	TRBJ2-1	CASTFVPSREQFF	TGTGCCAGCACCTTCGTCCCTAGCAGAGAGCAGTTCTTC
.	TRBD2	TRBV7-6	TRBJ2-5	CASSPLSGRGGETQYF	TGTGCCAGCAGCCCGCTTAGCGGGAGAGGGGGTGAGACCCAGTACTTC
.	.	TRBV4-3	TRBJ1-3	CASGRGETGNTIYF	TGCGCCTCTGGCCGGGGAGAGACTGGAAACACCATATATTTT
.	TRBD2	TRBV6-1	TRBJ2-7	CASSATSSSIYEQYF	TGTGCCAGCAGTGCGACTAGCTCTAGTATCTACGAGCAGTACTTC
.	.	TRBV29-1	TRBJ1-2	CSGGGAVGYTF	TGCAGCGGCGGTGGGGCCGTCGGCTACACCTTC
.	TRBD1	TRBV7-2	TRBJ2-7	CASSLTGVGYEQYF	TGTGCCAGCAGCTTAACAGGGGTGGGCTACGAGCAGTACTTC
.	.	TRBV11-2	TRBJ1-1	CASSLVGPNTEAFF	TGTGCCAGCAGCTTAGTCGGTCCGAACACTGAAGCTTTCTTT
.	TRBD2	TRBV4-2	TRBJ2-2	CASSQELPSGTNTGELFF	TGTGCCAGCAGCCAAGAGTTACCTAGCGGGACGAACACCGGGGAGCTGTTTTTT
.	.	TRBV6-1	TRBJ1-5	CASRREISQPQHF	TGTGCCAGCCGGAGGGAGATAAGTCAGCCCCAGCATTTT
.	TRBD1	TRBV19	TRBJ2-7	CASSIGGQGSDEQYF	TGTGCCAGTAGTATCGGCGGACAGGGCAGCGACGAGCAGTACTTC
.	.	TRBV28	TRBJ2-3	CASSLALSGADTQYF	TGTGCCAGCAGTTTAGCCCTCTCAGGGGCTGATACGCAGTATTTT
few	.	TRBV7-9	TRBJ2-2	CASSQNIRGAGELFF	TGTGCCAGCAGCCAAAACATCAGGGGTGCCGGGGAGCTGTTTTTT
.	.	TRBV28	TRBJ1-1	CASSPSGGGTEAFF	TGTGCCAGCAGTCCATCGGGGGGGGGAACTGAAGCTTTCTTT
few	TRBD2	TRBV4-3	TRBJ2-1	CASSQEYLQREGNNNEQFF	TGCGCCAGCAGCCAAGAGTACCTTCAGCGGGAGGGAAACAACAATGAGCAGTTCTTC
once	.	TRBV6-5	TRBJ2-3	CASSYGHSTDTQYF	TGTGCCAGCAGTTATGGCCATAGCACAGATACGCAGTATTTT
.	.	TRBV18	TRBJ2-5	CASSPRGTLQETQYF	TGTGCCAGCTCACCTCGAGGGACACTACAAGAGACCCAGTACTTC
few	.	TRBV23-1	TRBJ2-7	CASSQSFVAEQYF	TGCGCCAGCAGTCAATCGTTTGTGGCCGAGCAGTACTTC
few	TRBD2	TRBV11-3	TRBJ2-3	CASSAGTSGTGTQYF	TGTGCCAGCAGCGCCGGGACTAGCGGGACGGGTACGCAGTATTTT
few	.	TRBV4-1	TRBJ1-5	CASSQYRSQPQHF	TGCGCCAGCAGCCAATACAGGTCACAGCCCCAGCATTTT
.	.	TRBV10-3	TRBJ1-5	CAISSGENQPQHF	TGTGCCATCAGTTCCGGGGAGAATCAGCCCCAGCATTTT
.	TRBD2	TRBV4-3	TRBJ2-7	CASSQHRLAYYEQYF	TGCGCCAGCAGCCAACACAGACTAGCGTACTACGAGCAGTACTTC
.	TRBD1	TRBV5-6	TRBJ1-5	CASSPGQHGPQHF	TGTGCCAGCAGCCCGGGACAGCACGGGCCCCAGCATTTT
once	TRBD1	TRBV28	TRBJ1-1	CASSKQGARTEAFF	TGTGCCAGCAGCAAACAGGGGGCGAGGACTGAAGCTTTCTTT
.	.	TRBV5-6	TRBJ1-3	CASSPLGALSGNTIYF	TGTGCCAGCAGCCCATTGGGGGCCCTCTCTGGAAACACCATATATTTT
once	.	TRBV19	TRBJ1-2	CASSITDYGYTF	TGTGCCAGTAGTATCACAGATTATGGCTACACCTTC
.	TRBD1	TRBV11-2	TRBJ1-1	CASSPPGGQVRRRGEAFF	TGTGCCAGCAGCCCCCCAGGGGGCCAGGTAAGAAGAAGGGGTGAAGCTTTCTTT
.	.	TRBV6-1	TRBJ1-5	CASSEDSHQPQHF	TGTGCCAGCAGTGAGGACAGCCATCAGCCCCAGCATTTT
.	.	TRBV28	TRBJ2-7	CASGEGDLPYEQYF	TGTGCCAGCGGGGAGGGGGACCTACCCTACGAGCAGTACTTC
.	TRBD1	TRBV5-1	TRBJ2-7	CASSRRLGTDYEQYF	TGCGCCAGCAGCCGAAGATTAGGGACAGACTACGAGCAGTACTTC
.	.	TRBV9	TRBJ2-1	CASSTVDSDNEQFF	TGTGCCAGCAGCACCGTGGACAGCGACAATGAGCAGTTCTTC
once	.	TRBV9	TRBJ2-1	CASSVGTPVNEQFF	TGTGCCAGCAGCGTAGGGACTCCTGTGAATGAGCAGTTCTTC
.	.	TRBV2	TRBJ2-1	CASSDWGDSFNEQFF	TGTGCCAGCAGTGATTGGGGGGACTCCTTCAATGAGCAGTTCTTC
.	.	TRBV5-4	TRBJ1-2	CASSPAGRPNYGYTF	TGTGCCAGCAGCCCGGCAGGCAGGCCTAACTATGGCTACACCTTC
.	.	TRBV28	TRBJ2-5	CASSFRRETQYF	TGTGCCAGCAGTTTTCGGCGGGAGACCCAGTACTTC
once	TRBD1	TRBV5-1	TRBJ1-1	CASSLFRTGRGAEAFF	TGCGCCAGCAGCTTGTTTAGGACAGGGAGAGGCGCTGAAGCTTTCTTT
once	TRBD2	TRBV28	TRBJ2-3	CASSLWSTSGAFTDTQYF	TGTGCCAGCAGTTTATGGTCGACTAGCGGGGCCTTCACAGATACGCAGTATTTT
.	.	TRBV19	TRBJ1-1	CASSIHRDTEAFF	TGTGCCAGTAGTATCCACAGGGACACTGAAGCTTTCTTT
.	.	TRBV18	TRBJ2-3	CASSPPSGYTDSAYF	TGTGCCAGCTCACCACCGTCGGGGTACACAGATAGTGCGTATTTT
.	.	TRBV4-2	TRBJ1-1	CASSQDRRTEAFF	TGTGCCAGCAGCCAAGATCGGCGGACTGAAGCTTTCTTT
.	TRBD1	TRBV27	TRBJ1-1	CASSLSDRVNTEAFF	TGTGCCAGCAGTTTAAGTGACAGGGTGAACACTGAAGCTTTCTTT
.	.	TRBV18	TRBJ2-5	CASSTGQETQYF	TGTGCCAGCTCAACGGGCCAAGAGACCCAGTACTTC
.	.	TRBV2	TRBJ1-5	CASSEPHRTGRNQPQHF	TGTGCCAGCAGTGAACCCCATCGGACTGGACGGAATCAGCCCCAGCATTTT
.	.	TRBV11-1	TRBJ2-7	CAGGFQSSYEQYF	TGTGCCGGGGGCTTCCAGAGCTCCTACGAGCAGTACTTC
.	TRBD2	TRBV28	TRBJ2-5	CASSLGTSVSQETQYF	TGTGCCAGCAGTTTAGGGACTAGCGTGAGCCAAGAGACCCAGTACTTC
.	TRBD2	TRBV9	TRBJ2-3	CASSVAEIAGGTDTQYF	TGTGCCAGCAGCGTAGCTGAAATAGCGGGAGGCACAGATACGCAGTATTTT
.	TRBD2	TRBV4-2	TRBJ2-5	CASSQSIYSGRETQYF	TGTGCCAGCAGCCAGTCCATCTATAGCGGGAGAGAGACCCAGTACTTC
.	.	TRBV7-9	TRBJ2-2	CASSLLVGELFF	TGTGCCAGCAGCTTGCTAGTCGGGGAGCTGTTTTTT
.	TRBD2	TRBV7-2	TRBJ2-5	CASSLIAGDIGTQYF	TGTGCCAGCAGCTTAATAGCGGGAGATATTGGGACCCAGTACTTC
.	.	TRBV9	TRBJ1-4	CASSRSTATNEKLFF	TGTGCCAGCAGCCGATCGACTGCAACTAATGAAAAACTGTTTTTT
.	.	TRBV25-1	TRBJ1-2	CASRLDSYGYTF	TGTGCCAGCAGACTGGACAGCTATGGCTACACCTTC
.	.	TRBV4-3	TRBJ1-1	CASSQEIENTEAFF	TGCGCCAGCAGCCAAGAAATAGAGAACACTGAAGCTTTCTTT
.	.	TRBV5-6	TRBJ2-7	CASSLPFSYEQYF	TGTGCCAGCAGCTTGCCGTTCTCCTACGAGCAGTACTTC
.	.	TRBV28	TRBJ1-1	CASSLRSSEAFF	TGTGCCAGCAGTCTTCGGTCTTCTGAAGCTTTCTTT
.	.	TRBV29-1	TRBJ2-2	CSVGQGGYTGELFF	TGCAGCGTTGGCCAGGGGGGATACACCGGGGAGCTGTTTTTT
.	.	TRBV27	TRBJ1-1	CASSLFRGTEAFF	TGTGCCAGCAGTTTATTTCGCGGCACTGAAGCTTTCTTT
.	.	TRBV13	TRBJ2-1	CASSPSAELYNEQFF	TGTGCCAGCAGCCCTTCCGCGGAACTTTACAATGAGCAGTTCTTC